The present T cell receptor beta chain was sequenced within a study of PD-1 blockade in classical Hodgkin lymphoma. The CDR3 is made up of 14 amino acids. V shed 4 bases and J 6 bases; nucleotides not matched to a gene: 8. Germline CDR1 reads MDHEN; CDR2 reads SYDVKM. This clone was recorded a few times. The antigen remains unidentified. Every single patient, without exception, relapsed after autologous stem cell transplantation, and brentuximab vedotin exposure varied. Study observations and caveats: Baseline TCR diversity was reportedly lower in newly diagnosed patients than healthy donors.

Repertoires were generated with immunoSEQ multiplex PCR, while TCRdb's copy carries only in-frame clones and drops some. The table has tens of thousands of clones, approximately 80% seen once; the top ten hold 10% to 11%. Here the sequenced sample was peripheral blood mononuclear cells (PBMCs), taken at baseline. The V call is TRBV28, the J call TRBJ1-1, with 7 nucleotides matching TRBD1. The sequence was collected from a human donor with classical Hodgkin lymphoma. The CDR3 nucleotides are TGTGCCAGCAGTTCCGACAGGGCCGAATCTGAAGCTTTCTTT. This codes for CASSSDRAESEAFF.